One T cell receptor beta chain is described in this entry. What it binds is unknown. Amplification used 60 Vbeta primers and 13 Jbeta primers. Libraries were prepared by immunoSEQ multiplex PCR; TCRdb keeps only in-frame clonotypes and omits some of them. This table has over 120,000 clones, just under 85% appearing once. These data come from a study of cytomegalovirus exposure and HLA in healthy donors. General study findings and limits: Reports credit the classifier with highly specific, highly sensitive diagnosis of cytomegalovirus status. A later analysis by the authors found several of the most significant clusters apparently linked to common viral pathogens.

The V segment lost 6 bases and the J segment 5 bases; nucleotides outside the gene matches: 10. The germline V gene has CDR1 LGHNA and CDR2 YNFKEQ. CDR3 length equals 14 residues. The source material was PBMCs. The chain combines TRBV4-2 with TRBJ2-7; TRBD1 agrees at 7 bases. This TCR was recovered from a woman in her fifties or sixties in good health and CMV-seropositive. The CDR3 loop is CASSEPGQSHEQYF. CDR3 nucleotides: TGTGCCAGCAGTGAACCGGGACAGTCCCACGAGCAGTACTTC.